This record covers a single T cell receptor beta chain. Its antigen is still unknown. The record originates from a study of T cell repertoires in cytomegalovirus infection. Study-level information: Well-studied HLA-B-restricted epitopes and recently identified HLA-C-restricted epitopes of CMV were both used in the study. Evidence of both CMV infection and a matching HLA type came from public TCR beta signatures. Study conclusions and caveats: Cumulative frequency of public TCR beta families picked out carriers of CMV plus the relevant HLA. HLA-C-restricted CMV clonotypes gave the most frequent clonotype in two of eight donors.

TCRdb itself ran the reads through MiXCR, one entry per CDR3 protein. The profile shows a few hundred thousand distinct CDR3 sequences, approximately 40% of them singletons. Material: cultured PBMCs, obtained from culture after CMV antigen stimulation. The clonotype comes from a human donor in good health (CMV status not recorded). Some clones in this sample may be carry-over from other donors' samples.

The CDR3 bases are TGTGCCAGCAGCCGAGATCAGAGCGCAGATACGCAGTATTTT. Its protein product is CASSRDQSADTQYF. The chain recombines TRBV7-2 with TRBJ2-3; D is unresolved. V lost 5 bases to trimming and J lost 4 bases, with 13 bases between them. The CDR3 is 14 residues long. Germline V gene lookup returns CDR1 SGHTA and CDR2 FQGNSA.